The 9 T cell receptor beta chains listed next were all sequenced from one sample in a study of regulatory T cells in long-lasting Graves disease. The time point: newly diagnosed GD, antithyroid drugs for less than 3 months. From PBMCs, RNA was extracted and then used to make the TCR library. Researchers made TCR beta libraries by using iRepertoire HTBI primers and running Arm-PCR on CDR3 regions. TCRdb reanalysed the multiplex PCR reads using MiXCR and keeps one entry per CDR3 protein. The table has roughly 610,000 distinct CDR3 sequences, 15% to 20% seen once; the top ten hold about 17%. This sample was also put to use in a study of T cells in Graves' hyperthyroidism and ophthalmopathy.

The source was peripheral blood mononuclear cells (PBMCs), collected at new diagnosis, from a patient treated with antithyroid drugs. These receptors were taken from a woman aged 25 to 39 with Graves disease.

V is TRBV28 and J is TRBJ1-5, with 7 bases identical to TRBD1. The junction had 5 bases not matched to a gene; V was cut back by 3 bases and J by 0 bases. The CDR3 consists of 16 residues. The germline V gene encodes CDR1 MDHEN and CDR2 SYDVKM. CDR3 in amino acids: CASSFTGVYSNQPQHF. In DNA, the CDR3 is TGTGCCAGCAGTTTCACAGGGGTGTATAGCAATCAGCCCCAGCATTTT. The full variable domain, in which reference TRBV28 and TRBJ1-5 provide the parts outside the CDR3, is DVKVTQSSRYLVKRTGEKVFLECVQDMDHENMFWYRQDPGLGLRLIYFSYDVKMKEKGDIPEGYSVSREKKERFSLILESASTNQTSMYLCASSFTGVYSNQPQHFGDGTRLSIL.

V gene TRBV2 combines with J gene TRBJ2-4; D gene ambiguous. This CDR3 has 12 residues. Germline CDR1 reads SNHLY; CDR2 reads FYNNEI. V was clipped by 6 bases and J by 12 bases, with 15 bases between them. The CDR3 loop is CASSQNPGPQYF. In DNA, the CDR3 is TGTGCCAGCAGCCAGAACCCGGGCCCTCAGTACTTC.

This clonotype was found a few times. The chain couples TRBV12-3 or TRBV12-4 to TRBJ2-5; 11 nucleotides line up with TRBD2. V gave up 7 bases and J gave up 7 bases; unmatched junction bases: 17. There are 17 residues in the CDR3. The CDR3 coding sequence is TGTGCCAGCACCCGGGGGCTAGCGGGGGGCCGGGCCGGGACCCAGTACTTC. Translated: CASTRGLAGGRAGTQYF.

The chain is built from TRBV5-1 and TRBJ2-3, with 10 bases that match TRBD2. J gave up 3 bases and V 1 base, and 17 bases lay outside the gene matches. This CDR3 is built from 20 residues. From germline, CDR1 is SGHRS and CDR2 YFSETQ. CDR3 DNA: TGCGCCAGCAGCTTGTTTCCCCACTCGTCAGCGGGAGGGCCAACAGATACGCAGTATTTT. Amino acid sequence: CASSLFPHSSAGGPTDTQYF.

The CDR3 protein is CASSIVRASGTETQYF. CDR3 nucleotides: TGTGCCAGCAGCATTGTCAGGGCTAGCGGAACAGAGACCCAGTACTTC. This rearrangement joins TRBV27 to TRBJ2-5, with TRBD2 identical over 7 bases. V trimming: 6 bases; J trimming: 4 bases; junction bases outside the gene matches: 14. Germline-derived CDR1 and CDR2 are MNHEY and SMNVEV (reference sequence). This CDR3 contains 16 residues.

The V call is TRBV4-1, the J call TRBJ1-1; 8 bases match TRBD1. V dropped 2 bases and J dropped 2; count of bases not matched to a gene: 4. There are 15 residues in the CDR3. Germline CDR1 MGHRA, CDR2 YSYEKL. The CDR3 is CASSQLTGANTEAFF. Written as DNA, the CDR3 is TGCGCCAGCAGCCAACTGACAGGGGCTAACACTGAAGCTTTCTTT.

This chain connects TRBV19 to TRBJ1-1, with TRBD1 as a possible D gene (5 bases). CDR3 length equals 15 residues. Trimming removed 3 bases from V and 4 bases from J, with 15 bases in between. Germline CDR1 and CDR2: LNHDA and SQIVND (reference sequence). CDR3 amino acids: CASSIWGRAGTEAFF. DNA of the CDR3: TGTGCCAGTAGTATTTGGGGCAGGGCGGGCACTGAAGCTTTCTTT.

This clonotype was recorded a few times. The chain carries TRBV7-2 and TRBJ1-5; D gene uncertain. Per the germline V gene, CDR1 is SGHTA and CDR2 is FQGNSA. V was pared by 0 bases and J by 7 bases, with 16 bases between. The CDR3 runs 16 residues. Here the CDR3 reads CASSLARPGLGQPQHF. DNA for the CDR3: TGTGCCAGCAGCTTAGCGCGTCCGGGATTGGGGCAGCCCCAGCATTTT.

As regards this clonotype: This could be a read error, since a much larger clone is one nucleotide away. This chain connects TRBV28 to TRBJ1-1; 7 nucleotides match TRBD1. In germline, CDR1 is MDHEN, CDR2 SYDVKM. V lost 2 bases and J lost 4; bases outside the gene matches: 25. This CDR3 is built from 21 residues. CDR3 bases: TGTGCCAGCAGTTTACTACCTGTCACGGTAGGGGACAGTCGGAGGGGCACTGAAGCTTTCTTT. Its protein is CASSLLPVTVGDSRRGTEAFF.